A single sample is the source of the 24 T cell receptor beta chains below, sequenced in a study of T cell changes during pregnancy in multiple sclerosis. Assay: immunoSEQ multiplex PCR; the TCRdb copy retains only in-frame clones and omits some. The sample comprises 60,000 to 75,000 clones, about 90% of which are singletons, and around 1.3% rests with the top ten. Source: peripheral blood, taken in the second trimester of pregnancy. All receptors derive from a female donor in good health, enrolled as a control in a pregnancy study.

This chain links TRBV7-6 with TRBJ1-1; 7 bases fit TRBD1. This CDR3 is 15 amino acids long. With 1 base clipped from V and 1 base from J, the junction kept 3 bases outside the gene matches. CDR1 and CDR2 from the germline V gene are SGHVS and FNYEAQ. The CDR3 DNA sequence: TGTGCCAGCAGCTTAGAGGGGGCAAAGAACACTGAAGCTTTCTTT. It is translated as CASSLEGAKNTEAFF.

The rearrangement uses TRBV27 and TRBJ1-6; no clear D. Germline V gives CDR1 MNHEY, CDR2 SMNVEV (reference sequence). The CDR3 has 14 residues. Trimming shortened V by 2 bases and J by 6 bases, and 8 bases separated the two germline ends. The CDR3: CASSLREFNSPLHF. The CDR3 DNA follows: TGTGCCAGCAGTTTAAGAGAGTTTAATTCACCCCTCCACTTT.

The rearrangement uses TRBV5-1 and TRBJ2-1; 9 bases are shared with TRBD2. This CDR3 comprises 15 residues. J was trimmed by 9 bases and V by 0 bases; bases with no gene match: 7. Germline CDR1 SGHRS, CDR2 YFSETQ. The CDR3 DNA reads TGCGCCAGCAGCTTGGTAGCGGGAGAATATCGTGAGCAGTTCTTC. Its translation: CASSLVAGEYREQFF.

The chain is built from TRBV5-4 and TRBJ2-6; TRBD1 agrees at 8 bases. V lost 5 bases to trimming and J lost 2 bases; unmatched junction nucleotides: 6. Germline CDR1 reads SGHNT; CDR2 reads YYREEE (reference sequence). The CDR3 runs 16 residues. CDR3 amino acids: CASSLQGAAGANVLTF. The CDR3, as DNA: TGTGCCAGCAGTCTCCAGGGGGCTGCTGGGGCCAACGTCCTGACTTTC.

The CDR3 DNA sequence: TGTGCCAGCAGCTTGATTCAGGATTACACTGAAGCTTTCTTT. This gives the protein CASSLIQDYTEAFF. This rearrangement joins TRBV5-5 to TRBJ1-1; D gene unclear. The germline V gene has CDR1 SGHKS and CDR2 YYEKEE (reference sequence). The CDR3 sequence is 14 residues long. V lost 1 base and J lost 3, with 10 bases in between.

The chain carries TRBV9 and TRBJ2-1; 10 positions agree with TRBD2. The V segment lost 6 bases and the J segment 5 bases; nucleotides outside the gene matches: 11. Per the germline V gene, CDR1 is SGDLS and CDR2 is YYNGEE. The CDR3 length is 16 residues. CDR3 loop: CASNALETSGNNEQFF. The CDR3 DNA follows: TGTGCCAGCAACGCCCTGGAAACTAGCGGGAACAATGAGCAGTTCTTC.

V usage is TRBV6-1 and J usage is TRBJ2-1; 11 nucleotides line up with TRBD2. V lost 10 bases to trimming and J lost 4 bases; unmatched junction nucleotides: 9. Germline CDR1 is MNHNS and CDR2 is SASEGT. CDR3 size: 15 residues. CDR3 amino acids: CATYSGRALYNEQFF. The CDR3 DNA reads TGTGCCACGTATAGCGGGAGGGCCCTATACAATGAGCAGTTCTTC.

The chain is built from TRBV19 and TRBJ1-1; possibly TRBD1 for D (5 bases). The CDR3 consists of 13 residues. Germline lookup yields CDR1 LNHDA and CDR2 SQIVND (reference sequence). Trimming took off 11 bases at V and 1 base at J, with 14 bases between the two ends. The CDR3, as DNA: TGTGCCGCGGGGCCGGGGAAGAACACTGAAGCTTTCTTT. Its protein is CAAGPGKNTEAFF.

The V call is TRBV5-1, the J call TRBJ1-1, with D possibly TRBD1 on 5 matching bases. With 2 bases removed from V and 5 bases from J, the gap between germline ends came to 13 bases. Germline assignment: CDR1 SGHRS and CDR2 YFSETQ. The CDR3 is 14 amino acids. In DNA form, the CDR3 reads TGCGCCAGCAGCTTTCAGGGCCCGCATACTGAAGCTTTCTTT. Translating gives CASSFQGPHTEAFF.

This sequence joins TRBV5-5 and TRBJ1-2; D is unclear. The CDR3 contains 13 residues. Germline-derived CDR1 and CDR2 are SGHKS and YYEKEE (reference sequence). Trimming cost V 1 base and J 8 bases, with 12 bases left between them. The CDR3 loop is CASSLSGMRGYTF. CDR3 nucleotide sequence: TGTGCCAGCAGCTTGTCTGGTATGAGGGGCTACACCTTC.

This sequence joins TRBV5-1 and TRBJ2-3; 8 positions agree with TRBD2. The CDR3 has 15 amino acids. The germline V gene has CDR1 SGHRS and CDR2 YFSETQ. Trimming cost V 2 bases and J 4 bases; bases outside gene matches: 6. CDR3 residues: CASSFREGVADTQYF. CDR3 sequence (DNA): TGCGCCAGCAGCTTTCGGGAGGGCGTTGCAGATACGCAGTATTTT.

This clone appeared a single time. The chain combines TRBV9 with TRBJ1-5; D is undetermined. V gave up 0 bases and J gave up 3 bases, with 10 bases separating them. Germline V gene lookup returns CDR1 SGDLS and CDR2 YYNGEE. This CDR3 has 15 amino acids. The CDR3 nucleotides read TGTGCCAGCAGCGTAGCTGGACGGGACAATCAGCCCCAGCATTTT. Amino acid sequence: CASSVAGRDNQPQHF. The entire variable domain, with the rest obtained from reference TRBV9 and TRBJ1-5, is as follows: DSGVTQTPKHLITATGQRVTLRCSPRSGDLSVYWYQQSLDQGLQFLIQYYNGEERAKGNILERFSAQQFPDLHSELNLSSLELGDSALYFCASSVAGRDNQPQHFGDGTRLSIL.

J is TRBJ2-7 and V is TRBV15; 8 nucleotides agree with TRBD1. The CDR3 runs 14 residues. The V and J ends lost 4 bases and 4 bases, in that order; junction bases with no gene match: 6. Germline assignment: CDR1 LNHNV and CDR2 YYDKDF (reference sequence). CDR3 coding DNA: TGTGCCACCAGCACCCCGGGACAGGAGTACGAGCAGTACTTC. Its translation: CATSTPGQEYEQYF.

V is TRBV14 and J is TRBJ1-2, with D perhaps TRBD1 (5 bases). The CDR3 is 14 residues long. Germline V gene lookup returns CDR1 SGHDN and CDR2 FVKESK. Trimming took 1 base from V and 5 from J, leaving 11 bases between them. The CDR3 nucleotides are TGTGCCAGCAGCCAAGTGCGGGGACTATATGGCTACACCTTC. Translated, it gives CASSQVRGLYGYTF.

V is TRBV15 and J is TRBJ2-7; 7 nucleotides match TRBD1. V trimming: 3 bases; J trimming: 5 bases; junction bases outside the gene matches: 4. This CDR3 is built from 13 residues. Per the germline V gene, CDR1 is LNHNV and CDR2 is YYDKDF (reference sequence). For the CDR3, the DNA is TGTGCCACCAGCAGGGAAACAGGGGACGAGCAGTACTTC. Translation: CATSRETGDEQYF.

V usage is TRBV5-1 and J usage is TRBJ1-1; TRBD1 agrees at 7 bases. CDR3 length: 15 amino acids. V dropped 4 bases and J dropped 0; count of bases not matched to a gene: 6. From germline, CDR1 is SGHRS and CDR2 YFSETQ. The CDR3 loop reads CASSPKTGLNTEAFF. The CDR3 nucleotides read TGCGCCAGCAGCCCAAAGACAGGGTTGAACACTGAAGCTTTCTTT.

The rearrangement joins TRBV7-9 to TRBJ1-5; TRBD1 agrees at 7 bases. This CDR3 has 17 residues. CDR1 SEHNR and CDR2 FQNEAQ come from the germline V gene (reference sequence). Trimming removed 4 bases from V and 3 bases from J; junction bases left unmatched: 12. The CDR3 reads CASSSTGLGGPNQPQHF. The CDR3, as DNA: TGTGCCAGCAGCTCGACAGGGTTAGGGGGTCCCAATCAGCCCCAGCATTTT.

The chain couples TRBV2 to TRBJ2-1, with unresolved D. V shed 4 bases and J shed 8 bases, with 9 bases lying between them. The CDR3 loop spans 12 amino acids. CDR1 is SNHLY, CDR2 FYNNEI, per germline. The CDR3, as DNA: TGTGCCAGCAGTGGAGGAATTGATGAGCAGTTCTTC. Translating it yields CASSGGIDEQFF.

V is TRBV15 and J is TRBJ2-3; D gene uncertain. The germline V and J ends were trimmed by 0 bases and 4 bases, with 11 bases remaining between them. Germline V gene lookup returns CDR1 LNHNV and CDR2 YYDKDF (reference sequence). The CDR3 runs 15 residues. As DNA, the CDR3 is TGTGCCACCAGCAGAGAAACGAGAGGCTCAGATACGCAGTATTTT. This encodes CATSRETRGSDTQYF.

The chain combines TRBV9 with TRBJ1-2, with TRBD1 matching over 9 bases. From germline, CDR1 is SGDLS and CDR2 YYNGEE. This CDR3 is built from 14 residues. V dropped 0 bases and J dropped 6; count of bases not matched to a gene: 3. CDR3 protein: CASSVDRGRDGYTF. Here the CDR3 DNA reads TGTGCCAGCAGCGTAGACAGGGGGCGAGATGGCTACACCTTC.

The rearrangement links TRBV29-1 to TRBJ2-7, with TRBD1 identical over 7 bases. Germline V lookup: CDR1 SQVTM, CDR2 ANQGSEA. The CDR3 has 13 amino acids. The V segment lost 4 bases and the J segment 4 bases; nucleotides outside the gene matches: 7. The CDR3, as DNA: TGCAGCGTTGGGGGGACAGAACCTTACGAGCAGTACTTC. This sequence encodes CSVGGTEPYEQYF.

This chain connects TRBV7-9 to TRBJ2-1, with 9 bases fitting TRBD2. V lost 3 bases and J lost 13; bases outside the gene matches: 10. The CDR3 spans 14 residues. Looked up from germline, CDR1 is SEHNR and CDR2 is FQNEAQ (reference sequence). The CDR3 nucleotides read TGTGCCAGCAGCTTCCCCCTAGCGGGACGCGGCCAGTTCTTC. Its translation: CASSFPLAGRGQFF.

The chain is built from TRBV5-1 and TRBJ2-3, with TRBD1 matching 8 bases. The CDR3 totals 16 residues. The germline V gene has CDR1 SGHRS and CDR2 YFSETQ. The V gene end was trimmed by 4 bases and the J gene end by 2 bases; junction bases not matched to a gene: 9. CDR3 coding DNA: TGCGCCAGCAGCCTCGTTCGGACAGGGCTCACAGATACGCAGTATTTT. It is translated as CASSLVRTGLTDTQYF.

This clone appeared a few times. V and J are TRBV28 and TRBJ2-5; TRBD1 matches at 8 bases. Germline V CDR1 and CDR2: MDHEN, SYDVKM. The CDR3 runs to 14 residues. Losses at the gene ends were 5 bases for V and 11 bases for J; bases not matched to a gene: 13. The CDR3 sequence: CASSPTRTGIYQYF. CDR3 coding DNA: TGTGCCAGCAGTCCGACACGGACAGGGATTTATCAGTACTTC.